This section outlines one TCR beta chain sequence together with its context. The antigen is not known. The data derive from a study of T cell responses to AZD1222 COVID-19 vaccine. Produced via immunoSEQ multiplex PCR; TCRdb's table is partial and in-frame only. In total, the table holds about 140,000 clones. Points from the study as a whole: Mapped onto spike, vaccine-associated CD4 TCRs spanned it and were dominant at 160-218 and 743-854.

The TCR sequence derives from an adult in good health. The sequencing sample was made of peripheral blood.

For the CDR3, the DNA is TGTGCCAGCAGCGTAGTCCCGACCCCTAATCAGCCCCAGCATTTT. Translation gives CASSVVPTPNQPQHF. The V and J genes are TRBV9 and TRBJ1-5; D is unresolved. With 0 bases removed from V and 4 bases from J, the gap between germline ends came to 11 bases. The CDR3 spans 15 residues. Per germline, CDR1 SGDLS and CDR2 YYNGEE.